Listed here are 27 T cell receptor beta chains from one sample, sequenced in a study of CD8 T cells in ankylosing spondylitis. TCRdb re-derived calls from the 5' RACE reads in MiXCR, one entry per CDR3 protein. This table holds 200,000 to 250,000 distinct CDR3 sequences, about 16% found once. General study findings and limits: A TCR beta motif of seven or eight highly homologous variants appeared characteristic of ankylosing spondylitis blood.

These TCRs are of unknown antigen specificity. The sequenced material came from blood, either unsorted or a sorted T cell fraction (not recorded which). All receptors come from a male donor with ankylosing spondylitis.

Only a few counts were recorded for this clonotype. V and J are TRBV11-2 and TRBJ2-1, with 7 bases aligning to TRBD2. With 4 bases clipped from V and 4 bases from J, the junction kept 13 bases outside the gene matches. The CDR3 runs 17 residues. Germline-derived CDR1 and CDR2 are SGHAT and FQNNGV. The CDR3 reads CASSYRWGGSLYNEQFF. The CDR3 bases are TGTGCCAGCAGCTACCGGTGGGGGGGGAGCCTTTACAATGAGCAGTTCTTC. Looking up the rest from reference TRBV11-2 and TRBJ2-1 gives the full variable domain: EAGVAQSPRYKIIEKRQSVAFWCNPISGHATLYWYQQILGQGPKLLIQFQNNGVVDDSQLPKDRFSAERLKGVDSTLKIQPAKLEDSAVYLCASSYRWGGSLYNEQFFGPGTRLTVL.

This clonotype was observed many times. The V gene is TRBV29-1, the J gene TRBJ2-5, with 10 positions matching TRBD2. CDR3 length: 12 amino acids. J gave up 4 bases and V 5 bases, and 1 base lay outside the gene matches. The germline V gene has CDR1 SQVTM and CDR2 ANQGSEA. The CDR3 region is CSVLAGGETQYF. CDR3 bases: TGCAGCGTTTTAGCGGGAGGAGAGACCCAGTACTTC.

This clonotype was seen a few times. The chain carries TRBV4-1 and TRBJ2-7; either TRBD1 or TRBD2 may fit D (5 bases each). V was shortened by 4 bases and J by 4 bases, with 14 bases between the two germline ends. Germline V gives CDR1 MGHRA, CDR2 YSYEKL. There are 14 residues in the CDR3. CDR3: CASSPDEGPYEQYF. The CDR3 DNA is TGCGCCAGCAGCCCAGATGAGGGGCCTTACGAGCAGTACTTC.

This clonotype showed up just a few times. The rearrangement uses TRBV7-8 and TRBJ2-3; 12 bases align to TRBD2. The CDR3 contains 15 residues. The V gene end was trimmed by 5 bases and the J gene end by 5 bases; junction bases not matched to a gene: 5. Germline V gives CDR1 SGHVS, CDR2 FQNEAQ. The CDR3 coding sequence is TGTGCCAGCAGCCGACTAGCGGGAGAGGTAGATACGCAGTATTTT. As protein: CASSRLAGEVDTQYF.

This clonotype has a single count. J is TRBJ2-1 and V is TRBV20-1; D unresolved. Germline V gene lookup returns CDR1 DFQATT and CDR2 SNEGSKA (reference sequence). The CDR3 length is 15 residues. Trimming left V 3 bases short and J 0 bases short, with 12 bases between. The CDR3 protein is CSASWTLSSYNEQFF. The CDR3 DNA reads as TGCAGTGCTAGCTGGACGCTGAGCTCCTACAATGAGCAGTTCTTC.

A few counts support this clonotype. CDR3 region: CAWSNRYDYEQYF. CDR3 bases: TGTGCCTGGAGCAATAGATATGACTACGAGCAGTACTTC. This chain links TRBV30 with TRBJ2-7; unclear D gene. Germline CDR1 is GTSNPN and CDR2 is SVGIG (reference sequence). This CDR3 comprises 13 residues. Trimming pared 3 bases from V and 3 bases from J, leaving 12 bases between.

This sequence joins TRBV10-3 and TRBJ2-1, with 9 bases lining up with TRBD2. The CDR3 loop spans 17 amino acids. V was clipped by 0 bases and J by 9 bases; unmatched bases: 12. Per the germline V gene, CDR1 is ENHRY and CDR2 is SYGVKD. CDR3 sequence: CAISESFRGSGSGEQFF. The DNA of the CDR3 is TGTGCCATCAGTGAGTCATTTAGGGGTAGCGGGAGCGGTGAGCAGTTCTTC.

This clonotype was found many times. The V and J genes are TRBV18 and TRBJ2-1, with TRBD1 matching 7 bases. Per the germline V gene, CDR1 is KGHSH and CDR2 is LQKENI. V gave up 5 bases and J gave up 4 bases; unmatched junction bases: 11. This CDR3 is 16 amino acids long. CDR3 in amino acids: CASSTTGQEVYNEQFF. CDR3 sequence (DNA): TGTGCCAGCTCAACAACCGGACAGGAAGTGTACAATGAGCAGTTCTTC.

The rearrangement links TRBV7-8 to TRBJ1-6, with 8 positions matching TRBD1. The V segment lost 8 bases and the J segment 9 bases; nucleotides outside the gene matches: 9. Germline V CDR1 and CDR2: SGHVS, FQNEAQ. CDR3 length: 14 amino acids. The CDR3: CASGYTGGSSPLHF. DNA of the CDR3: TGTGCCAGCGGATACACAGGGGGGAGTTCACCCCTCCACTTT.

This clonotype showed up just a few times. The genes are TRBV30 and TRBJ2-7, with 10 bases matching TRBD1. The trim removed 5 bases at V and 3 bases at J, leaving 7 bases unmatched. CDR3 size: 14 residues. The germline V gene has CDR1 GTSNPN and CDR2 SVGIG (reference sequence). The CDR3 nucleotides read TGTGCCTGGGGTTCCGGGACAGGGGACTACGAGCAGTACTTC. It encodes CAWGSGTGDYEQYF. The whole variable domain, filled in from reference TRBV30 and TRBJ2-7, reads SQTIHQWPATLVQPVGSPLSLECTVEGTSNPNLYWYRQAAGRGLQLLFYSVGIGQISSEVPQNLSASRPQDRQFILSSKKLLLSDSGFYLCAWGSGTGDYEQYFGPGTRLTVT.

In its sample, this clonotype was seen a few times. The chain is built from TRBV7-8 and TRBJ2-7, with 7 bases matching TRBD2. The CDR3 contains 14 residues. Per germline, CDR1 SGHVS and CDR2 FQNEAQ. Losses at the gene ends were 5 bases for V and 2 bases for J; bases not matched to a gene: 6. CDR3 DNA: TGTGCCAGCAGCCCCTGGGAGGGCCCCTACGAGCAGTACTTC. Protein: CASSPWEGPYEQYF. Full variable domain (rest looked up from reference TRBV7-8 and TRBJ2-7): GAGVSQSPRYKVAKRGQDVALRCDPISGHVSLFWYQQALGQGPEFLTYFQNEAQLDKSGLPSDRFFAERPEGSVSTLKIQRTQQEDSAVYLCASSPWEGPYEQYFGPGTRLTVT.

The table lists this clonotype with a few counts. The V call is TRBV10-3, the J call TRBJ2-3, with 16 bases matching TRBD2. CDR3 length: 18 residues. The germline gives CDR1 ENHRY, CDR2 SYGVKD. Germline trimming cut 2 bases from V and 4 bases from J; bases unmatched to any gene: 6. As DNA, the CDR3 is TGTGCCATCAGTGAGGGGGGACTAGCGGGAGGGGGCGCAGATACGCAGTATTTT. Translation: CAISEGGLAGGGADTQYF.

This clonotype showed up just a few times. This CDR3 reads CSVVGTHEQYF. The CDR3 nucleotides read TGCAGCGTTGTAGGAACGCACGAGCAGTACTTC. The V call is TRBV29-1, the J call TRBJ2-7; D unresolved. V gave up 4 bases and J gave up 5 bases, with 9 bases separating them. This CDR3 comprises 11 residues. CDR1 is SQVTM, CDR2 ANQGSEA, per germline.

This clonotype was seen many times. The V and J genes are TRBV12-3 or TRBV12-4 and TRBJ2-3, with D unresolved. V was pared by 5 bases and J by 6 bases, with 12 bases between. The CDR3 totals 13 residues. In DNA, the CDR3 is TGTGCCAGCAGTCCCCGGACCCGGGATACGCAGTATTTT. This sequence encodes CASSPRTRDTQYF.

The rearrangement links TRBV29-1 to TRBJ2-3; D is possibly TRBD2 (6 bases). The germline V and J ends were trimmed by 5 bases and 2 bases, with 14 bases remaining between them. The CDR3 spans 14 residues. Per the germline V gene, CDR1 is SQVTM and CDR2 is ANQGSEA. The CDR3 DNA follows: TGCAGCGTTCGGGGACTTGGGGACACAGATACGCAGTATTTT. This sequence encodes CSVRGLGDTDTQYF.

This chain uses TRBV7-3 with TRBJ2-1; 11 nucleotides agree with TRBD2. Germline assignment: CDR1 SGHTA and CDR2 FQGTGA. J lost 4 bases, V lost 5 bases, and 7 bases had no gene match. This CDR3 is built from 16 residues. DNA for the CDR3: TGTGCCAGCAGCCCCTTTCTAGCGGGGGGTTACAATGAGCAGTTCTTC. Residues: CASSPFLAGGYNEQFF.

The V and J genes are TRBV6-5 and TRBJ2-2, with a possible D match to TRBD2 (5 bases). CDR1 and CDR2 from the germline V gene are MNHEY and SVGAGI. CDR3 size: 15 residues. V gave up 0 bases and J gave up 3 bases, with 8 bases separating them. CDR3 in DNA: TGTGCCAGCAGTTACTCGAACGGGGACACCGGGGAGCTGTTTTTT. This sequence encodes CASSYSNGDTGELFF.

This chain joins TRBV9 and TRBJ2-7, with TRBD2 matching over 10 bases. Losses at the gene ends were 4 bases for V and 5 bases for J; bases not matched to a gene: 6. This CDR3 contains 14 residues. CDR1 SGDLS and CDR2 YYNGEE come from the germline V gene. The CDR3 DNA is TGTGCCAGCAGCCCTAGCGGGAGACCAGACGAGCAGTACTTC. This codes for CASSPSGRPDEQYF.

The V call is TRBV3-1, the J call TRBJ2-7; no clear D gene. This CDR3 spans 14 amino acids. V lost 0 bases, J lost 4 bases, and 10 bases lay in between. Germline CDR1 is LGHDT and CDR2 is YNNKEL (reference sequence). The CDR3 nucleotides read TGTGCCAGCAGCCAAGATCTGGAAGGTTACGAGCAGTACTTC. Translating gives CASSQDLEGYEQYF.

This clonotype was seen more than once but under ten times. The chain uses TRBV12-3 or TRBV12-4 and TRBJ1-5; D perhaps matches TRBD1 (5 bases). Trimming cost V 6 bases and J 8 bases, with 14 bases left between them. This CDR3 has 13 residues. CDR3 sequence reads: CASRVGPGEPQHF. CDR3 coding DNA: TGTGCCAGCAGAGTGGGACCGGGCGAGCCCCAGCATTTT.

The J gene is TRBJ1-1, the V gene TRBV6-1; unclear D gene. Germline V gene lookup returns CDR1 MNHNS and CDR2 SASEGT. This CDR3 comprises 14 residues. V lost 4 bases and J lost 1, with 10 bases in between. The CDR3 coding sequence is TGTGCCAGCAGTGTGGCAGGTGAGAACACTGAAGCTTTCTTT. This codes for CASSVAGENTEAFF.

This clonotype came up a few times. V gene TRBV29-1 combines with J gene TRBJ1-5; perhaps TRBD1 as D (6 bases). The V gene lost 4 bases and the J gene lost 7 bases, with 14 bases spanning the gap. From germline, CDR1 is SQVTM and CDR2 ANQGSEA. The CDR3 consists of 13 residues. This CDR3 reads CSVARGAGQPQHF. The CDR3 region has the DNA TGCAGCGTTGCCAGGGGCGCAGGACAGCCCCAGCATTTT.

This clonotype turned up a few times. The J gene is TRBJ2-1, the V gene TRBV11-1; perhaps TRBD2 as D (6 bases). The CDR3 runs 19 residues. Germline V gene data show CDR1 as SGHAT and CDR2 as FQDESV (reference sequence). The ends were cut back, 1 base at V and 8 bases at J, with 27 bases in the middle. The CDR3 spells CASSLEDPRSGLPLHEQFF. The CDR3 bases are TGTGCCAGCAGCTTAGAAGATCCGCGGTCGGGACTTCCTTTGCATGAGCAGTTCTTC.

This clonotype occurred many times. The chain carries TRBV12-3 or TRBV12-4 and TRBJ2-1; 8 bases are a match to TRBD2. The CDR3 loop spans 14 amino acids. The ends lost 5 bases at V and 6 bases at J; junction bases unmatched: 6. CDR3 bases: TGTGCCAGCAGTCCGGGACTAGTTTTCAATGAGCAGTTCTTC. Protein sequence: CASSPGLVFNEQFF.

The rearrangement joins TRBV9 to TRBJ2-1, with 7 bases aligning to TRBD2. Germline V gene lookup returns CDR1 SGDLS and CDR2 YYNGEE. Trimming cost V 0 bases and J 8 bases; bases outside gene matches: 8. This CDR3 is built from 15 residues. CDR3 region: CASSVGGRGGDEQFF. The CDR3 coding sequence is TGTGCCAGCAGCGTAGGCGGGAGAGGAGGTGATGAGCAGTTCTTC. Based on the CDR3 plus reference TRBV9 and TRBJ2-1, the full variable domain is DSGVTQTPKHLITATGQRVTLRCSPRSGDLSVYWYQQSLDQGLQFLIQYYNGEERAKGNILERFSAQQFPDLHSELNLSSLELGDSALYFCASSVGGRGGDEQFFGPGTRLTVL.

The gene calls are TRBV28 and TRBJ2-7; 7 bases are shared with TRBD2. Germline V lookup: CDR1 MDHEN, CDR2 SYDVKM. Losses at the gene ends were 6 bases for V and 3 bases for J; bases not matched to a gene: 5. The CDR3 is 13 amino acids. CDR3 in DNA: TGTGCCAGCAGCCAGGCTAGCGGCTACGAGCAGTACTTC. It codes for CASSQASGYEQYF.

The rearrangement uses TRBV9 and TRBJ2-3, with D possibly being TRBD2 (6 bases). The CDR3 is 16 residues long. Deletions cut 0 bases from V and 3 bases from J, with 14 bases between. Germline V gene data show CDR1 as SGDLS and CDR2 as YYNGEE. Written as DNA, the CDR3 is TGTGCCAGCAGCGTAGGGGCTAACGCGGGGACAGATACGCAGTATTTT. Its protein is CASSVGANAGTDTQYF.